This passage covers 29 T cell receptor beta chains from one sample sequenced in a study of T cells in Graves' hyperthyroidism and ophthalmopathy. RNA transcripts served as the template for amplifying TCR beta CDR3 regions. HTBI primers were used for first-round RT-PCR of the TCR CDR3. TCRdb re-analysed the multiplex PCR reads in MiXCR, keeping a single row per CDR3 protein. The sample comprises some 300,000 distinct CDR3 sequences, roughly 19% of which are singletons, and approximately 37% rests with the top ten. The sample taken for sequencing was blood. These receptors originate from a man aged 45 to 65 with Graves' ophthalmopathy.

This clonotype was seen at least ten times. The chain recombines TRBV28 with TRBJ2-2; 10 nucleotides align to TRBD2. The trim removed 6 bases at V and 6 bases at J, leaving 7 bases unmatched. CDR1 MDHEN and CDR2 SYDVKM come from the germline V gene. The CDR3 is 15 amino acids. The CDR3 sequence: CASSPGTSAAGELFF. Written as DNA, the CDR3 is TGTGCCAGCAGCCCCGGGACTAGCGCGGCCGGGGAGCTGTTTTTT.

In this sample, this clonotype turned up many times. J is TRBJ2-1 and V is TRBV11-1; 9 positions match TRBD1. J gave up 6 bases and V 7 bases, and 10 bases lay outside the gene matches. CDR1 and CDR2 (germline): SGHAT, FQDESV (reference sequence). This CDR3 has 15 amino acids. CDR3 loop: CASNSRDRAGNEQFF. Here the CDR3 DNA reads TGTGCCAGCAATTCCCGGGACAGGGCCGGCAATGAGCAGTTCTTC. The full variable domain, in which reference TRBV11-1 and TRBJ2-1 provide the parts outside the CDR3, is EAEVAQSPRYKITEKSQAVAFWCDPISGHATLYWYRQILGQGPELLVQFQDESVVDDSQLPKDRFSAERLKGVDSTLKIQPAELGDSAMYLCASNSRDRAGNEQFFGPGTRLTVL.

The V gene is TRBV6-6, the J gene TRBJ2-3, with TRBD1 matching 7 bases. V lost 0 bases to trimming and J lost 2 bases; unmatched junction nucleotides: 8. CDR3 length: 17 residues. Germline-derived CDR1 and CDR2 are MNHNY and SVGAGI (reference sequence). The CDR3 DNA sequence: TGTGCCAGCAGTTACTCGCTGGACAGGACAAACACAGATACGCAGTATTTT. This sequence encodes CASSYSLDRTNTDTQYF.

This clonotype has a count of ten or more. The chain is built from TRBV11-2 and TRBJ1-4; D is unresolved. Trimming pared 5 bases from V and 2 bases from J, leaving 12 bases between. CDR1 SGHAT and CDR2 FQNNGV come from the germline V gene. The CDR3 is made up of 15 amino acids. In DNA, the CDR3 is TGTGCCAGCAGCGGTCTCAGCACCACTAATGAAAAACTGTTTTTT. Protein product: CASSGLSTTNEKLFF.

This sequence joins TRBV5-1 and TRBJ1-3; D gene ambiguous. Germline V lookup: CDR1 SGHRS, CDR2 YFSETQ. V lost 1 base and J 4 bases, leaving 18 bases between the germline ends. The CDR3 sequence is 17 residues long. The CDR3 is CASSLLGNTRRGNTIYF. As DNA, the CDR3 is TGCGCCAGCAGCTTGTTAGGCAACACAAGGAGAGGAAACACCATATATTTT.

This clonotype was detected ten times or more. J is TRBJ2-1 and V is TRBV3-1; perhaps TRBD1 as D (7 bases). The V and J ends lost 0 bases and 9 bases respectively, with 9 bases between them. The CDR3 extends over 13 amino acids. Germline loops: CDR1 LGHDT, CDR2 YNNKEL (reference sequence). CDR3 sequence (DNA): TGTGCCAGCAGCCAAGACCAGGGGGGTGAGCAGTTCTTC. Amino acids: CASSQDQGGEQFF.

This clonotype was detected a few times. The J gene is TRBJ1-1, the V gene TRBV6-1; D perhaps matches TRBD1 (6 bases). CDR1 and CDR2 from the germline V gene are MNHNS and SASEGT. The CDR3 totals 18 residues. The V end lost 7 bases, the J end lost 4 bases, and 28 bases lay between the germline ends. The CDR3: CASKAVTGGRSGGTEAFF. DNA for the CDR3: TGTGCCAGCAAGGCCGTTACGGGGGGCCGGAGCGGTGGCACTGAAGCTTTCTTT.

This clonotype was detected only once. This chain connects TRBV12-3 or TRBV12-4 to TRBJ1-5; 7 bases are a match to TRBD1. V lost 1 base to trimming and J lost 2 bases; unmatched junction nucleotides: 5. This CDR3 spans 16 amino acids. The CDR3 nucleotides read TGTGCCAGCAGTTTAGGGACAGGTACTGGCAATCAGCCCCAGCATTTT. Protein sequence: CASSLGTGTGNQPQHF.

The CDR3 coding sequence is TGTGCCAGCCAACAGGGGAAGTGGTATTTT. Amino acid sequence: CASQQGKWYF. J is TRBJ2-3 and V is TRBV30; 7 bases map to TRBD1. Trimming took 8 bases from V and 14 from J; bases not matched to a gene: 10. The V gene's germline CDR1 is GTSNPN and CDR2 SVGIG (reference sequence). This CDR3 is 10 amino acids long.

This clonotype was seen more than once but under ten times. The V gene is TRBV10-3, the J gene TRBJ2-2; 7 nucleotides match TRBD2. The CDR3 length is 17 residues. CDR1 ENHRY and CDR2 SYGVKD come from the germline V gene. V lost 0 bases to trimming and J lost 0 bases; unmatched junction nucleotides: 4. The CDR3 DNA follows: TGTGCCATCAGTGAGTCGACCCTAGCGGCGAACACCGGGGAGCTGTTTTTT. This gives the protein CAISESTLAANTGELFF.

The chain is built from TRBV15 and TRBJ2-3; the D gene could be TRBD1 or TRBD2 (6 bases each). V dropped 5 bases and J dropped 0 bases, with 18 bases sitting between them. The CDR3 spans 17 residues. The germline V gene has CDR1 LNHNV and CDR2 YYDKDF (reference sequence). This CDR3 reads CATSETRGVMSTDTQYF. DNA of the CDR3: TGTGCCACCAGCGAAACAAGGGGGGTGATGAGCACAGATACGCAGTATTTT.

This clonotype has at least ten counts. The gene calls are TRBV30 and TRBJ1-2; D not resolved. Trimming cost V 2 bases and J 8 bases, with 18 bases left between them. CDR3 length equals 14 residues. Germline CDR1 GTSNPN, CDR2 SVGIG (reference sequence). This CDR3 reads CAWSFAGLEGGYTF. CDR3 coding DNA: TGTGCCTGGAGTTTTGCTGGCCTCGAAGGGGGCTACACCTTC.

There are a few counts of this clonotype. The gene calls are TRBV7-9 and TRBJ2-1; 11 positions match TRBD2. In germline, CDR1 is SEHNR, CDR2 FQNEAQ (reference sequence). Losses at the gene ends were 5 bases for V and 2 bases for J; bases not matched to a gene: 2. The CDR3 totals 15 residues. CDR3 DNA: TGTGCCAGCAGCCGTAGCGGGAGGGCCTACAATGAGCAGTTCTTC. Amino acids: CASSRSGRAYNEQFF.

The V gene is TRBV14, the J gene TRBJ2-7, with D perhaps being TRBD1 or TRBD2 (6 bases each). The ends were cut back, 2 bases at V and 7 bases at J, with 15 bases in the middle. The CDR3 is made up of 14 amino acids. Germline V gene data show CDR1 as SGHDN and CDR2 as FVKESK. CDR3 DNA: TGTGCCAGCAGCCAAAGGGGGGCGCCAGGGGAGCAGTACTTC. Amino acid sequence: CASSQRGAPGEQYF.

This clonotype has a handful of counts. J is TRBJ2-5 and V is TRBV20-1; D is perhaps TRBD1 or TRBD2 (6 bases each). From germline, CDR1 is DFQATT and CDR2 SNEGSKA (reference sequence). Trimming pared 6 bases from V and 4 bases from J, leaving 15 bases between. This CDR3 is 13 amino acids long. CDR3 DNA sequence: TGCAGTGCAGGGCTAGGGGGGCGAGAGACCCAGTACTTC. It yields the protein CSAGLGGRETQYF.

In this sample, this clonotype turned up many times. The chain recombines TRBV20-1 with TRBJ1-1; D is ambiguous. The CDR3 loop spans 12 amino acids. Deletions cut 4 bases from V and 8 bases from J, with 14 bases between. The germline gives CDR1 DFQATT, CDR2 SNEGSKA (reference sequence). The chain's CDR3 is CSATPPDVEAFF. The CDR3 DNA follows: TGCAGTGCTACCCCCCCGGACGTGGAAGCTTTCTTT.

This clonotype showed up just a few times. This chain joins TRBV29-1 and TRBJ2-2, with 7 bases matching TRBD2. V shed 3 bases, J shed 1 base, and the junction held 2 bases outside the gene matches. The CDR3 is 14 amino acids. Germline V gene data show CDR1 as SQVTM and CDR2 as ANQGSEA. The CDR3 nucleotides read TGCAGCGTTGAGGCTAGCGGGAACACCGGGGAGCTGTTTTTT. Protein: CSVEASGNTGELFF.

The V and J genes are TRBV9 and TRBJ2-1; 8 nucleotides align to TRBD1. The germline V gene has CDR1 SGDLS and CDR2 YYNGEE. This CDR3 spans 13 amino acids. V lost 3 bases to trimming and J lost 9 bases; unmatched junction nucleotides: 5. The CDR3 loop is CASSGLGQGEQFF. Here the CDR3 DNA reads TGTGCCAGCAGCGGGCTCGGACAGGGTGAGCAGTTCTTC.

The V call is TRBV29-1, the J call TRBJ2-2; the D gene could be TRBD1 or TRBD2 (6 bases each). V lost 0 bases, J lost 1 base, and 12 bases lay in between. Germline V lookup: CDR1 SQVTM, CDR2 ANQGSEA. The CDR3 is made up of 16 amino acids. CDR3 protein: CSVEDVGGRNTGELFF. The CDR3 region has the DNA TGCAGCGTTGAAGATGTCGGGGGCCGGAACACCGGGGAGCTGTTTTTT.

Ten or more counts support this clonotype. Written as DNA, the CDR3 is TGTGCCAGCAGTGACGTTCTAGCGTCCAATGAGCAGTTCTTC. As protein: CASSDVLASNEQFF. V usage is TRBV2 and J usage is TRBJ2-1; D perhaps matches TRBD2 (6 bases). CDR1 SNHLY and CDR2 FYNNEI come from the germline V gene. V was shortened by 3 bases and J by 6 bases, with 12 bases between the two germline ends. This CDR3 has 14 residues.

In this sample, this clonotype turned up many times. The rearrangement uses TRBV2 and TRBJ2-3, with 9 bases aligning to TRBD2. This CDR3 has 21 residues. Unmatched junction bases numbered 21, after V lost 4 bases and J lost 1 base. CDR1 is SNHLY, CDR2 FYNNEI, per germline. The CDR3 sequence is CASSAAPMTSGAVWGTDTQYF. In DNA, the CDR3 is TGTGCCAGCAGTGCTGCACCCATGACTAGCGGTGCAGTGTGGGGCACAGATACGCAGTATTTT.

This clonotype showed up many times. The chain employs TRBV11-2 and TRBJ2-3; 14 bases agree with TRBD2. From germline, CDR1 is SGHAT and CDR2 FQNNGV. Trimming at V came to 5 bases and at J to 5 bases, leaving 9 bases not matched to a gene. This CDR3 contains 17 residues. The DNA for the CDR3 is TGTGCCAGCAGCCAAAAGCGGGGACTAGCGGGAGAAGATACGCAGTATTTT. This encodes CASSQKRGLAGEDTQYF.

This clonotype was observed many times. The chain recombines TRBV11-2 with TRBJ2-1, with TRBD1 as a possible D gene (6 bases). Between the trimmed V and J ends, which lost 6 bases and 15 bases, there was a span of 18 bases. The germline V gene has CDR1 SGHAT and CDR2 FQNNGV. The CDR3 is made up of 12 amino acids. CDR3 bases: TGTGCCAGCAGAGGGGGAAGGCAGGGCCCGTTCTTC. It yields the protein CASRGGRQGPFF.

This clonotype was found a few times. V gene TRBV5-1 combines with J gene TRBJ2-5; 10 bases line up with TRBD2. Germline CDR1 reads SGHRS; CDR2 reads YFSETQ. The junction had 10 bases not matched to a gene; V was cut back by 4 bases and J by 4 bases. The CDR3 is 16 residues long. CDR3 in amino acids: CASSPSLAGVGETQYF. The CDR3 DNA reads as TGCGCCAGCAGCCCAAGCCTAGCGGGAGTTGGAGAGACCCAGTACTTC.

In its sample, this clonotype was seen a few times. It may be a read error: a sequence one base away is much more abundant. The genes are TRBV7-9 and TRBJ2-6, with 11 bases aligning to TRBD2. Germline V gene data show CDR1 as SEHNR and CDR2 as FQNEAQ (reference sequence). CDR3 length: 18 residues. CDR3 nucleotide sequence: TGTGCCAGCAGCAAGACTAGCGGGATTGGTGCAGGGGCCAACATCCTGACTTTC. This encodes CASSKTSGIGAGANILTF.

This clonotype was counted between two and nine times. This rearrangement joins TRBV6-2 or TRBV6-3 to TRBJ2-7; no clear D gene. With 5 bases removed from V and 3 bases from J, the gap between germline ends came to 11 bases. This CDR3 has 13 amino acids. The V gene's germline CDR1 is MNHEY and CDR2 SVGEGT. This CDR3 is CASSVATGYEQYF. The DNA of the CDR3 is TGTGCCAGCAGTGTTGCAACGGGCTACGAGCAGTACTTC.

V usage is TRBV2 and J usage is TRBJ2-7; D is ambiguous. The CDR3 runs 14 residues. Trimming took 8 bases from V and 0 from J, leaving 14 bases between them. Germline V gives CDR1 SNHLY, CDR2 FYNNEI. CDR3 DNA: TGTGCCAGCGTTCCCGGCAGGAGCTCCTACGAGCAGTACTTC. It is translated as CASVPGRSSYEQYF.

This clonotype appeared a few times. The CDR3 is CATSDLAGTDTQYF. The DNA of the CDR3 is TGTGCCACCAGTGACTTAGCGGGAACAGATACGCAGTATTTT. The chain uses TRBV24-1 and TRBJ2-3; 8 bases are shared with TRBD2. V shed 4 bases and J 3 bases; nucleotides not matched to a gene: 2. Germline CDR1 KGHDR, CDR2 SFDVKD. There are 14 residues in the CDR3.

J is TRBJ2-1 and V is TRBV11-1; 9 nucleotides match TRBD1. The CDR3 sequence is 14 residues long. With V trimmed by 5 bases and J by 8 bases, 7 bases remained unmatched. Germline V gene data show CDR1 as SGHAT and CDR2 as FQDESV (reference sequence). The CDR3 coding sequence is TGTGCCAGCAGCCACGGGGGACAGGGATATGAGCAGTTCTTC. Amino acids: CASSHGGQGYEQFF.